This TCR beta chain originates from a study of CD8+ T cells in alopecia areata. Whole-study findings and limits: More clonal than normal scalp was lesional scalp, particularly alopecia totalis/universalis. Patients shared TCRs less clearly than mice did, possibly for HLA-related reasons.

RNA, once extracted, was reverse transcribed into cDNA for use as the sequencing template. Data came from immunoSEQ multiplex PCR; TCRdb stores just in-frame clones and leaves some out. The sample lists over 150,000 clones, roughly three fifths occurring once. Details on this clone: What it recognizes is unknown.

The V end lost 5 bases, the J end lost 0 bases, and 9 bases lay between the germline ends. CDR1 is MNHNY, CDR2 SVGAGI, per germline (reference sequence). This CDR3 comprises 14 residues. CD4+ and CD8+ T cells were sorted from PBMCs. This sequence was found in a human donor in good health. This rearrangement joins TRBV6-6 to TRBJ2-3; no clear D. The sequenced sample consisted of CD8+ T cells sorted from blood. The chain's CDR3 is CASSLLGSTDTQYF. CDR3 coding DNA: TGTGCCAGCAGTCTACTCGGTAGCACAGATACGCAGTATTTT.